This T cell receptor beta chain emerged from a study of T cell responses to AZD1222 COVID-19 vaccine. Data came from immunoSEQ multiplex PCR; TCRdb stores just in-frame clones and leaves some out. Here the sample spans about 140,000 clones, approximately 90% being singletons. Germline loops: CDR1 DFQATT, CDR2 SNEGSKA (reference sequence). V lost 3 bases and J lost 0, with 12 bases in between. The CDR3 contains 15 residues. The specimen was peripheral blood, collected 28 days after the second AZD1222 dose. The rearrangement joins TRBV20-1 to TRBJ1-5; D not resolved. The TCR originated in an adult who received the AZD1222 COVID-19 vaccine. DNA of the CDR3: TGCAGTGCTAGTCTCCGTGGGAATAGCAATCAGCCCCAGCATTTT. This codes for CSASLRGNSNQPQHF.